This T cell receptor (beta chain) was sequenced during a study of shared clonotypes between healthy human individuals. General study points: Limitation of the genetic and exposure-history diversity represented came from the few donors.

Sequencing used immunoSEQ multiplex PCR; TCRdb keeps in-frame clones, though not all of them. The table has 2 million to 2.5 million clones, 95% seen once; the top ten hold 0.13%. In regard to this clone: Its antigen is unidentified.

Donors included only healthy HIV-negative adults lacking recent acute infections or vaccinations. The CDR3 is 13 residues long. Looked up from germline, CDR1 is SGHRS and CDR2 is YFSETQ. This receptor was obtained from a man younger than 35 in good health. What was sequenced was naive CD4+ T cells sorted from blood. Noted subset: CD45RA+ positively selected. The J gene is TRBJ2-4, the V gene TRBV5-1; the D call may be TRBD1 or TRBD2 (5 bases each). The DNA end is more similar to TRBJ2-7, so the J call may be wrong. The CDR3 loop is CASSVGRDYEQYF. CDR3 DNA: TGCGCCAGCAGCGTGGGACGGGACTACGAGCAGTACTTC.